This is a list of T cell receptor beta chains from one sample in a study of response to subunit inactivated influenza vaccine. TCRdb reprocessed the RT-PCR reads with MiXCR, giving one entry per CDR3 protein. The sample holds about 540,000 distinct CDR3 sequences, 20% to 25% seen once. Another study also made use of these data, one on T cells expressing NK-cell markers.

The sequences come from CD4+ T cells sorted from PBMCs, collected 11 to 12 days after vaccination. Source of these receptors: a man in his fifties or sixties who received an inactivated influenza vaccine. Both conserved end residues are part of each CDR3. Only some rows state a clone size, as once, few, many or a class for expanded clones.

V	J	size	CDR3
TRBV7-9	TRBJ2-5	-	CASSLTSADQYF
TRBV12-3/TRBV12-4	TRBJ2-1	-	CASSQRRSSYNEQFF
TRBV4-2	TRBJ1-2	-	CASSQGQGSRPNYGYTF
TRBV6-5	TRBJ2-5	few	CASSQTRKTQYF
TRBV5-1	TRBJ2-7	-	CASSPSAGDYEQYF
TRBV4-2	TRBJ2-7	-	CASSQDRNTREQYF
TRBV13	TRBJ2-1	few	CASSFLIFGVGYNEQFF
TRBV7-2	TRBJ2-1	-	CASSLGPQRGVDEQFF
TRBV5-6	TRBJ2-5	many	CASSLEGFGETQYF
TRBV20-1	TRBJ2-2	-	CSANRGRSTGELFF
TRBV2	TRBJ2-7	few	CASSAGQGAGQYF
TRBV12-3/TRBV12-4	TRBJ2-1	few	CASSDKVAYNEQFF
TRBV12-3/TRBV12-4	TRBJ1-1	few	CASSLLQGGPEAFF
TRBV5-1	TRBJ2-7	-	CASSLQGDSSYEQYF
TRBV7-9	TRBJ2-1	few	CASSLASQGTYNEQFF
TRBV6-2/TRBV6-3	TRBJ1-2	-	CASSTSAANYGYTF
TRBV28	TRBJ2-7	-	CASSFAGTSSYEQYF
TRBV11-2	TRBJ1-1	-	CASSLDLRNRAFF
TRBV21-1	TRBJ2-2	-	CASSKVLSKTNTGELFF
TRBV29-1	TRBJ1-1	few	CSVRKGMTEAFF
TRBV20-1	TRBJ1-5	-	CSARDGFREAYSNQPQHF
TRBV7-3	TRBJ2-1	-	CASSLRPGLADGYNEQFF
TRBV7-2	TRBJ2-4	few	CACGVGGGKNIQYF
TRBV7-2	TRBJ2-3	few	CASSFTSGISDTQYF
TRBV20-1	TRBJ2-4	many	CSVEGLAKNIQYF
TRBV7-2	TRBJ2-1	few	CASSSTGMVYNEQFF
TRBV7-2	TRBJ2-1	many	CASSLGTGSVGEQFF
TRBV5-1	TRBJ2-7	few	CASSLDRNSYEQYF
TRBV28	TRBJ1-2	few	CASFAHTNYGYTF
TRBV27	TRBJ2-5	-	CASSLSGWTGQETQYF
TRBV28	TRBJ2-5	few	CASSLIRLAGSLETQYF
TRBV7-2	TRBJ2-7	-	CASSAQGFVDEQYF
TRBV5-6	TRBJ2-7	few	CASSLWASGSYEQYF
TRBV20-1	TRBJ1-3	few	CSAALFGNTIYF
TRBV28	TRBJ2-6	-	CASSDTRQVRRANVLTF
TRBV11-2	TRBJ1-1	-	CASSYTGATEAFF
TRBV20-1	TRBJ1-5	-	CSASRQGDQPQHF
TRBV20-1	TRBJ2-1	-	CSVKELANEQFF
TRBV20-1	TRBJ2-2	many	CSARRTGVTGELFF
TRBV7-3	TRBJ2-5	few	CASSFRDGETQYF
TRBV24-1	TRBJ2-3	-	CATGTSSGPSTDTQYF
TRBV20-1	TRBJ2-3	few	CSASGLGTDTQYF
TRBV29-1	TRBJ1-5	-	CSVSRGAGNQPQHF
TRBV7-2	TRBJ2-7	-	CASSLVRPDLGEQYF
TRBV7-9	TRBJ2-6	few	CASRWAGANVLTF
TRBV20-1	TRBJ2-2	few	CSARDFGRNTGELFF
TRBV6-2/TRBV6-3	TRBJ2-7	-	CASRPLSPARAYSYEQYF
TRBV29-1	TRBJ2-1	-	CSVDRLNEQFF
TRBV10-2	TRBJ2-1	-	CASRTGLGLSSYNEQFF
TRBV6-2/TRBV6-3	TRBJ2-3	few	CASSVPSGRYTDTQYF
TRBV29-1	TRBJ1-1	few	CSVVVMAGNTEAFF
TRBV6-2/TRBV6-3	TRBJ2-1	-	CASSYGETGYNEQFF
TRBV5-1	TRBJ2-3	few	CASSKDWRSTDTQYF
TRBV29-1	TRBJ2-5	few	CSVEEGSIQETQYF
TRBV7-9	TRBJ1-1	-	CASSFVQGMNTEAFF